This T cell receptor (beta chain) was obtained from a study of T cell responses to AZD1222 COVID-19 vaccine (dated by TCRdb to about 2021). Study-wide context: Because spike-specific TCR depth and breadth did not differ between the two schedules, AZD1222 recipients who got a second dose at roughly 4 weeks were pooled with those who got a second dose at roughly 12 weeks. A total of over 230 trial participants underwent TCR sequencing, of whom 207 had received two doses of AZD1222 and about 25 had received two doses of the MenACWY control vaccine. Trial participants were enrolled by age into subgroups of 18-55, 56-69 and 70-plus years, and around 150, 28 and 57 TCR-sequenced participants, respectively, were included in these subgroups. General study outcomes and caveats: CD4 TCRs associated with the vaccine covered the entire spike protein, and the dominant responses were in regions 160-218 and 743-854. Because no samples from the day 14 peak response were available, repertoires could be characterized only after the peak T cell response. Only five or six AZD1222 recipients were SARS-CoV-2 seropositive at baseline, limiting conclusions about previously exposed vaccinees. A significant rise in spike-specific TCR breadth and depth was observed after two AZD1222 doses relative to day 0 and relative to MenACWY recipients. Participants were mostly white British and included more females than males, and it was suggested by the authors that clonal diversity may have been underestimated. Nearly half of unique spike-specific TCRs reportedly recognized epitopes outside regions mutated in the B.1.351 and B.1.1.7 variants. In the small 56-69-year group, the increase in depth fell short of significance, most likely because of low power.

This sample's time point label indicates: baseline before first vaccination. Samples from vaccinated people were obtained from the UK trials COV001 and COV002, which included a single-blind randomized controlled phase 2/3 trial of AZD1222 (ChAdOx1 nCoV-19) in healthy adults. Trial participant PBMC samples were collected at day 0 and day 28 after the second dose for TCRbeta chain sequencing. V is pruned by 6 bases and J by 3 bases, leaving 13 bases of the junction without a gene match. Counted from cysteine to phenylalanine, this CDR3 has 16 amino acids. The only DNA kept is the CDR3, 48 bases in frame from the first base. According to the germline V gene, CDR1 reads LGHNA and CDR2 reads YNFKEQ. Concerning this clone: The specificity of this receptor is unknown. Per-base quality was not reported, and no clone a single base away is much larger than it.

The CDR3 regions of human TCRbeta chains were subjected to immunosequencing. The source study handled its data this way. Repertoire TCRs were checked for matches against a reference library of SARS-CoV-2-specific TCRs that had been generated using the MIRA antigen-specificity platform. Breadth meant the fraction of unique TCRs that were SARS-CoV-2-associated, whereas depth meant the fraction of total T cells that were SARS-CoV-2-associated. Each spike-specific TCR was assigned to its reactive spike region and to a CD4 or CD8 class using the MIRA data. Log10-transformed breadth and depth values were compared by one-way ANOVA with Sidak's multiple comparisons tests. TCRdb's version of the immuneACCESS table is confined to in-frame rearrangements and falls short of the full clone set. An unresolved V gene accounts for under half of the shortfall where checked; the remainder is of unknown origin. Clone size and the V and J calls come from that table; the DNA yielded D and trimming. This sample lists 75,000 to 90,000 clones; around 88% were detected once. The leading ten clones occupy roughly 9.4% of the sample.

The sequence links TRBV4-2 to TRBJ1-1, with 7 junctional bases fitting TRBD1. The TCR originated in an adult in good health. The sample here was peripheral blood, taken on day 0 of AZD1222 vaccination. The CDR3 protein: CASRPILTGEDTEAFF. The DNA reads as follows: TGTGCCAGCAGACCGATACTTACAGGGGAGGACACTGAAGCTTTCTTT.